This T cell receptor (beta chain) originates from a study of blood T cell repertoires in COVID-19. The V end lost 2 bases, the J end lost 1 base, and 6 bases lay between the germline ends. The V gene's germline CDR1 is SGDLS and CDR2 YYNGEE. The CDR3 has 13 residues. Original processing methods: Estimation of nucleated cell counts was performed using reference gene primer amplification. The table came from immunoSEQ multiplex PCR; TCRdb's copy has only in-frame clones and leaves some out. V and J calls and clone size follow that table, whereas D and trimming were derived from the DNA. The sample holds about 210,000 clones, under 90% seen once. Enrolment of Seattle patients took place during active infection, and they were followed longitudinally.

Sequenced material: peripheral blood. This sequence originates from a woman aged 80 or over with COVID-19, enrolled during active disease. The V call is TRBV9, the J call TRBJ2-5; D remains unclear. The CDR3 protein is CASSVSSQETQYF. The CDR3 DNA reads TGTGCCAGCAGCGTTAGCAGCCAAGAGACCCAGTACTTC. Complete variable domain (other parts from reference TRBV9 and TRBJ2-5): DSGVTQTPKHLITATGQRVTLRCSPRSGDLSVYWYQQSLDQGLQFLIQYYNGEERAKGNILERFSAQQFPDLHSELNLSSLELGDSALYFCASSVSSQETQYFGPGTRLLVL.